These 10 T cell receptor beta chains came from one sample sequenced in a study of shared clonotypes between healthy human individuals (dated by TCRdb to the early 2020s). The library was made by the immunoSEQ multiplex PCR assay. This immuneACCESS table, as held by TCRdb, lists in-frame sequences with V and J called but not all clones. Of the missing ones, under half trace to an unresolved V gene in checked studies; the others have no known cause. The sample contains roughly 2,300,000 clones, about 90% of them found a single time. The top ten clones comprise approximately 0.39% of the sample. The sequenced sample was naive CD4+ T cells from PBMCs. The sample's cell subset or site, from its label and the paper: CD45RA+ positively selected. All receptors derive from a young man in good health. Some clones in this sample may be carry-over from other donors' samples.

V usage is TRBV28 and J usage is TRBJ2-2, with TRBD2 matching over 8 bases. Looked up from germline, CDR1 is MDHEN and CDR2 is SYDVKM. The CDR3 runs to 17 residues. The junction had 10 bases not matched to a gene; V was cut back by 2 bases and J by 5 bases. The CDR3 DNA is TGTGCCAGCAGTTTAGTCCGGGGACTAGTGCGGACCGGGGAGCTGTTTTTT. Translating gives CASSLVRGLVRTGELFF.

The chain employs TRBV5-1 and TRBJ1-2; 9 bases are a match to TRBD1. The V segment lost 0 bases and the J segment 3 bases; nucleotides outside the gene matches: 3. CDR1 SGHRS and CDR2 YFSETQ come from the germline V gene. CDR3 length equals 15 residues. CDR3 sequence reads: CASSLGRTGDYGYTF. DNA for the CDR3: TGCGCCAGCAGCTTGGGTAGGACAGGGGACTATGGCTACACCTTC.

This CDR3 reads CASSSDPGNDLDYGYTF. The CDR3 DNA follows: TGTGCCAGCAGCTCGGATCCGGGGAATGACTTGGACTATGGCTACACCTTC. The chain couples TRBV13 to TRBJ1-2; D not resolved. CDR1 is PRHDT and CDR2 is FYEKMQ in the germline V gene (reference sequence). The CDR3 is 17 residues long. Trimming took off 4 bases at V and 3 bases at J, with 21 bases between the two ends.

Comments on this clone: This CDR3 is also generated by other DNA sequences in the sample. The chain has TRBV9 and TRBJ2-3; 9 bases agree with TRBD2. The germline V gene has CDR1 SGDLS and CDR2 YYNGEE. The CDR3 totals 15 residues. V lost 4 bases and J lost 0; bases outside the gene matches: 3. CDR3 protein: CASSLTSGSTDTQYF. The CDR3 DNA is TGTGCCAGCAGCTTGACTAGCGGAAGCACAGATACGCAGTATTTT.

DNA of the CDR3: TGTGCCAGCAGTGAAAGTCTGAGGGGCAGGAGTACAGATACGCAGTATTTT. Translating it yields CASSESLRGRSTDTQYF. J is TRBJ2-3 and V is TRBV6-1; D is perhaps TRBD1 or TRBD2 (5 bases each). V shed 2 bases and J shed 3 bases, with 18 bases lying between them. CDR3 length: 17 residues. CDR1 MNHNS and CDR2 SASEGT come from the germline V gene.

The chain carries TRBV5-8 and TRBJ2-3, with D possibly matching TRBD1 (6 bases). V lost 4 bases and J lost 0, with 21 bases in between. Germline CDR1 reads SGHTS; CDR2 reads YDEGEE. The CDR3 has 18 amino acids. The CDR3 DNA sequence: TGTGCCAGCAGCCGATTTCGGGACACCACCAATAGCACAGATACGCAGTATTTT. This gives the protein CASSRFRDTTNSTDTQYF.

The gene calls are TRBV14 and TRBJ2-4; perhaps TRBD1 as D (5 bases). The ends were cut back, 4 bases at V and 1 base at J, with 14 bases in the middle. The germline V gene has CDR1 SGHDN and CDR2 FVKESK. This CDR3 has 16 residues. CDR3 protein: CASSPIRAGAKNIQYF. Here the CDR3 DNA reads TGTGCCAGCAGCCCCATTCGGGCAGGGGCCAAAAACATTCAGTACTTC.

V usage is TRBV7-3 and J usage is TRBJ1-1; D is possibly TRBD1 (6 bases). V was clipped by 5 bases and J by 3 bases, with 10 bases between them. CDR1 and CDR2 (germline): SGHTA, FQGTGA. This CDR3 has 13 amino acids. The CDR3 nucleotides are TGTGCCAGCAGCGTAAGGACAGACACTGAAGCTTTCTTT. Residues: CASSVRTDTEAFF.

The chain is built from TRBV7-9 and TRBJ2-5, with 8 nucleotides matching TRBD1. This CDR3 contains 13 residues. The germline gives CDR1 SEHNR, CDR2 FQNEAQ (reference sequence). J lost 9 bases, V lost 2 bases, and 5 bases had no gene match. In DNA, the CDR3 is TGTGCCAGCAGCTTACTACAGGGGGAGGCCCAGTACTTC. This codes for CASSLLQGEAQYF.

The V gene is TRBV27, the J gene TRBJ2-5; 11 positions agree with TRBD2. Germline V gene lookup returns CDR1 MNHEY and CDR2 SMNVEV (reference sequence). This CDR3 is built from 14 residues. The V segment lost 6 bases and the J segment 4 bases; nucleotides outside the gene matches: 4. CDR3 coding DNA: TGTGCCAGCAGGGGACTAGCGGAGTTAGAGACCCAGTACTTC. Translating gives CASRGLAELETQYF.